This T cell receptor beta chain was identified in a study of radiotherapy plus CTLA-4 blockade in lung cancer. Only in-frame clones appear in the TCRdb table, and some are missing; sequencing was by immunoSEQ multiplex PCR. The table has around 110,000 clones, approximately 90% seen once. Trimming cost V 5 bases and J 3 bases; bases outside gene matches: 6. Germline lookup yields CDR1 SGHNT and CDR2 YENEEA. CDR3 length equals 15 residues. This sequence joins TRBV11-3 and TRBJ2-1; 8 nucleotides agree with TRBD2. This specimen was peripheral blood, taken from a patient treated with radiotherapy plus ipilimumab. The receptor's source is a human donor with non-small cell lung cancer that progressed on radiotherapy plus ipilimumab. DNA for the CDR3: TGTGCCAGCAGCCCTAGCGGGCTAGTCTACAATGAGCAGTTCTTC. It codes for CASSPSGLVYNEQFF. Complete variable domain (other parts from reference TRBV11-3 and TRBJ2-1): EAGVVQSPRYKIIEKKQPVAFWCNPISGHNTLYWYLQNLGQGPELLIRYENEEAVDDSQLPKDRFSAERLKGVDSTLKIQPAELGDSAVYLCASSPSGLVYNEQFFGPGTRLTVL.